This is a list of T cell receptor beta chains from one sample in a study of Graves' ophthalmopathy and Graves' hyperthyroidism. Each CDR3 protein gets one entry after TCRdb re-called the multiplex PCR reads with MiXCR. The sample comprises hundreds of thousands of distinct CDR3 sequences, around 21% of which are singletons, and roughly 3% rests with the top ten. Sequencing used peripheral blood. These receptor sequences come from a woman aged 18-30 years with stable Graves' hyperthyroidism. Both conserved end residues are part of each CDR3. A D gene is named only where the DNA matches it firmly. Only some rows state a clone size, as once, few, many or a class for expanded clones.

abundance	v_gene	j_gene	d_gene	CDR3aa	CDR3nt
NA	TRBV7-2	TRBJ1-6	NA	CASSSMSGSPLHF	TGTGCCAGCAGCTCTATGTCCGGTTCACCCCTCCACTTT
many	TRBV12-5	TRBJ1-5	NA	CASKGDGDQPQHF	TGTGCTAGTAAAGGTGACGGTGACCAGCCCCAGCATTTT
NA	TRBV5-1	TRBJ2-7	TRBD2	CASSLMTSARSYEQYF	TGCGCCAGCAGCTTGATGACTAGCGCCAGATCCTACGAGCAGTACTTC
many	TRBV7-9	TRBJ1-1	NA	CASSAQGWFTEAFF	TGTGCCAGCAGCGCACAGGGTTGGTTCACTGAAGCTTTCTTT
many	TRBV10-3	TRBJ2-7	NA	CAISEPERVYEQYF	TGTGCCATCAGTGAGCCAGAGAGAGTCTACGAGCAGTACTTC
many	TRBV6-2/TRBV6-3	TRBJ2-7	TRBD1	CASSPQGVRSYEQYF	TGTGCCAGCAGTCCGCAGGGGGTTAGATCCTACGAGCAGTACTTC
few	TRBV6-5	TRBJ2-2	TRBD2	CASSYSSGGGTGELFF	TGTGCCAGCAGTTACTCTTCCGGGGGGGGCACCGGGGAGCTGTTTTTT
many	TRBV6-2/TRBV6-3	TRBJ2-2	NA	CASTLGGRELFF	TGTGCCAGCACCCTTGGGGGCCGGGAGCTGTTTTTT
many	TRBV11-2	TRBJ2-6	NA	CASSGGPGANVLTF	TGTGCCAGCAGCGGTGGGCCCGGGGCCAACGTCCTGACTTTC
many	TRBV9	TRBJ1-1	NA	CASSFTRVGVHTEAFF	TGTGCCAGCAGCTTTACCAGGGTAGGGGTGCACACTGAAGCTTTCTTT
few	TRBV12-3/TRBV12-4	TRBJ2-3	TRBD2	CASKPGLAGGHTQYF	TGTGCCAGCAAACCGGGACTAGCGGGAGGGCATACGCAGTATTTT
many	TRBV7-9	TRBJ1-1	TRBD1	CASSRTGQGYTEAFF	TGTGCCAGCAGTAGAACGGGACAGGGGTACACTGAAGCTTTCTTT
many	TRBV7-2	TRBJ2-7	TRBD2	CASSVSSGRVYEQYF	TGTGCCAGCAGCGTGTCTAGCGGGAGGGTTTACGAGCAGTACTTC
many	TRBV2	TRBJ1-1	TRBD1	CASSATGPGFRAFF	TGTGCCAGCAGTGCGACAGGGCCCGGATTTCGTGCTTTCTTT
many	TRBV20-1	TRBJ2-1	TRBD2	CSARDLLAGDYNEQFF	TGCAGTGCTAGAGATCTCTTAGCGGGAGACTACAATGAGCAGTTCTTC
many	TRBV5-1	TRBJ1-5	NA	CASSRDSSSGQPQHF	TGCGCCAGCAGCCGGGATAGTTCGTCCGGTCAGCCCCAGCATTTT
many	TRBV20-1	TRBJ2-5	NA	CADSRLRETQYF	TGCGCAGACTCCCGGTTACGGGAGACCCAGTACTTC
NA	TRBV27	TRBJ2-2	NA	CASIGGGELFF	TGTGCCAGCATTGGGGGGGGGGAGCTGTTTTTT
few	TRBV5-5	TRBJ1-5	NA	CASSGSDGNQPQHF	TGTGCCAGCAGCGGTAGCGACGGCAATCAGCCCCAGCATTTT
many	TRBV30	TRBJ2-7	TRBD2	CAWTSGNVEQYF	TGTGCCTGGACTAGCGGGAATGTCGAGCAGTACTTC
many	TRBV5-1	TRBJ2-7	TRBD2	CASSGGLAGAEQYF	TGCGCCAGCAGCGGGGGACTAGCGGGAGCCGAGCAGTACTTC
many	TRBV6-1	TRBJ1-5	TRBD1	CASSDRGLQPQHF	TGTGCCAGCAGTGACAGGGGGCTTCAGCCCCAGCATTTT
many	TRBV30	TRBJ1-2	TRBD1	CAWSGWTGAYGYTF	TGTGCCTGGAGTGGTTGGACAGGGGCCTATGGCTACACCTTC
NA	TRBV15	TRBJ1-1	NA	CATSRHTEPNTEAFF	TGTGCCACCAGCAGACACACAGAGCCGAACACTGAAGCTTTCTTT
NA	TRBV29-1	TRBJ2-7	NA	CSVGPSTEEQYF	TGCAGCGTTGGACCCTCCACGGAAGAGCAGTACTTC